What follows are 5 T cell receptor beta chains derived from one specimen sequenced in a study of shared clonotypes between healthy human individuals. Profiling relied on immunoSEQ multiplex PCR, and the TCRdb table lists in-frame clones only, not all of them. Seen here are nearly 1 million clones, roughly 72% observed once, and the top ten hold about 1.5%. The sequencing input was memory CD4+ T cells sorted from blood. Subset specified: CD45RA-negative fraction. Receptors were obtained from a man younger than 35 in good health.

The table lists this clone with a few counts. The chain couples TRBV29-1 to TRBJ1-1; D is undetermined. CDR1 is SQVTM and CDR2 is ANQGSEA in the germline V gene. Deletions cut 2 bases from V and 11 bases from J, with 12 bases between. There are 11 residues in the CDR3. In DNA, the CDR3 is TGCAGCGTTGAATCATATGGGGTCGCTTTCTTT. It specifies CSVESYGVAFF.

V and J are TRBV6-5 and TRBJ2-7; D gene ambiguous. With 6 bases removed from V and 4 bases from J, the gap between germline ends came to 16 bases. From germline, CDR1 is MNHEY and CDR2 SVGAGI. The CDR3 has 14 amino acids. The CDR3 bases are TGTGCCAGCAGGCGAGACTCGGGTGCGTACGAGCAGTACTTC. Its translation is CASRRDSGAYEQYF.

The genes are TRBV28 and TRBJ2-1; possibly TRBD1 for D (6 bases). Trimming removed 2 bases from V and 12 bases from J, with 14 bases in between. CDR1 and CDR2 from the germline V gene are MDHEN and SYDVKM. This CDR3 is 13 amino acids long. The CDR3 DNA is TGTGCCAGCAGTTTACAGACAGGTCTGGGGCAGTTCTTC. Amino acids: CASSLQTGLGQFF.

CDR3 coding DNA: TGTGCCAGCAGCCCCCTAGCGGGAGTGGGTATGGAGACCCAGTACTTC. Amino acid sequence: CASSPLAGVGMETQYF. This chain uses TRBV11-2 with TRBJ2-5; 10 nucleotides match TRBD2. CDR1 and CDR2 from the germline V gene are SGHAT and FQNNGV. This CDR3 comprises 16 residues. J was trimmed by 5 bases and V by 5 bases; bases with no gene match: 11.

The rearrangement uses TRBV7-2 and TRBJ2-3, with D perhaps given as TRBD1 or TRBD2 (5 bases each). The CDR3 sequence is 17 residues long. Germline V CDR1 and CDR2: SGHTA, FQGNSA. Between the trimmed V and J ends, which lost 1 base and 4 bases, there was a span of 18 bases. The CDR3 nucleotides are TGTGCCAGCAGCTTAGTATCCCGGGGCACCACACCAGATACGCAGTATTTT. This translates into CASSLVSRGTTPDTQYF.